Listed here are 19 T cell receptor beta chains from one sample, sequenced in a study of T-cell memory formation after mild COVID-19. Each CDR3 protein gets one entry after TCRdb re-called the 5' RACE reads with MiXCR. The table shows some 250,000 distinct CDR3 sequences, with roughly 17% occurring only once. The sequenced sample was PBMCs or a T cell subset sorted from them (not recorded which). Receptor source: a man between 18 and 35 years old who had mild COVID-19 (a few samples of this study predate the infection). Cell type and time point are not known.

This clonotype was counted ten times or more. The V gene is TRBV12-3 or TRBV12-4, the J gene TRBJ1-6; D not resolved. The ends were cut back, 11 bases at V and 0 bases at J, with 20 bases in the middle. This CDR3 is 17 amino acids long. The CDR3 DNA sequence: TGTGCCTCTAGACACCAAATACAACCCTCCTATAATTCACCCCTCCACTTT. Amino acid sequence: CASRHQIQPSYNSPLHF.

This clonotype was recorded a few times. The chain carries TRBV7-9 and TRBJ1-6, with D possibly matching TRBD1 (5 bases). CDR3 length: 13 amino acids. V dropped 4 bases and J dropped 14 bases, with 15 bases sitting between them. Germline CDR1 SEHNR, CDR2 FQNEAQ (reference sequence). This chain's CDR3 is CASSSGPLGALHF. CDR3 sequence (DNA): TGTGCCAGCAGCTCGGGCCCTTTAGGGGCCCTCCACTTT.

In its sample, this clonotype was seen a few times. CDR3 DNA sequence: TGCAGCGTCGACAGGGGCGTAGGGGGAGAGACCCAGTACTTC. Encoded protein: CSVDRGVGGETQYF. This rearrangement joins TRBV29-1 to TRBJ2-5; TRBD1 agrees at 8 bases. The CDR3 is 14 amino acids. CDR1 SQVTM and CDR2 ANQGSEA come from the germline V gene. Trimming at V came to 6 bases and at J to 4 bases, leaving 10 bases not matched to a gene.

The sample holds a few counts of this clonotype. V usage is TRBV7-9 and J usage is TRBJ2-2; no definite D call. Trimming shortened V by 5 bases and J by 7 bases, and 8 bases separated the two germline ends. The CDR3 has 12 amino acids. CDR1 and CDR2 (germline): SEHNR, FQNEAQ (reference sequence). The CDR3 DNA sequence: TGTGCCAGCAGCCCGAGCGTCGGGGAGCTGTTTTTT. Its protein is CASSPSVGELFF.

This CDR3 reads CASSPWYRTGSRSNYGYTF. The CDR3 nucleotides are TGTGCCAGCAGTCCCTGGTACCGGACAGGCAGCAGGTCTAACTATGGCTACACCTTC. V usage is TRBV12-3 or TRBV12-4 and J usage is TRBJ1-2, with 7 bases fitting TRBD1. V shed 5 bases and J 0 bases; nucleotides not matched to a gene: 18. This CDR3 contains 19 residues.

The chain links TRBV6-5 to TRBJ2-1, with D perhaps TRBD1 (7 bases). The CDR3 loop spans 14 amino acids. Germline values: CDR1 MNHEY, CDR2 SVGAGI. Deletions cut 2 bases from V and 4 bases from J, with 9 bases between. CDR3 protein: CASSYAGQYNEQFF. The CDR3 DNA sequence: TGTGCCAGCAGTTACGCGGGACAGTACAATGAGCAGTTCTTC.

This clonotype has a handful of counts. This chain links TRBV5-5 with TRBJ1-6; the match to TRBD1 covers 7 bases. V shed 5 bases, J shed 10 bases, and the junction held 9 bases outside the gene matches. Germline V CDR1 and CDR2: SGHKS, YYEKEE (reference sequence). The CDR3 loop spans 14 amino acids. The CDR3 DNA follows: TGTGCCAGCAGGGCAACAGGGGCTCGGTCACCCCTCCACTTT. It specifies CASRATGARSPLHF.

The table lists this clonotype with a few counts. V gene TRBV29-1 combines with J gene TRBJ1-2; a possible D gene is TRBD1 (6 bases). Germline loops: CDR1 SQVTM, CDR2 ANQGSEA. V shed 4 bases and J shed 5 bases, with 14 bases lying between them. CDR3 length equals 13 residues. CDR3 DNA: TGCAGCGTTGTATTCGGGCAGGGGTATGGCTACACCTTC. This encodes CSVVFGQGYGYTF.

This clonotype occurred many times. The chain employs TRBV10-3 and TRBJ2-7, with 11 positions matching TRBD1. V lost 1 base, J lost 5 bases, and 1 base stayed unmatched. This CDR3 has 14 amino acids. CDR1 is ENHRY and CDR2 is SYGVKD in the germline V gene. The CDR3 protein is CAISELDRGHEQYF. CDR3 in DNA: TGTGCCATCAGTGAGTTGGACAGGGGGCACGAGCAGTACTTC.

The CDR3 nucleotides read TGTGCCACCAGTGAGGGGCCTAGCAGTGGTGCCACAGATACGCAGTATTTT. As protein: CATSEGPSSGATDTQYF. The chain links TRBV24-1 to TRBJ2-3, with D perhaps TRBD1 or TRBD2 (5 bases each). This CDR3 spans 17 amino acids. The ends were cut back, 4 bases at V and 2 bases at J, with 18 bases in the middle. Germline V lookup: CDR1 KGHDR, CDR2 SFDVKD.

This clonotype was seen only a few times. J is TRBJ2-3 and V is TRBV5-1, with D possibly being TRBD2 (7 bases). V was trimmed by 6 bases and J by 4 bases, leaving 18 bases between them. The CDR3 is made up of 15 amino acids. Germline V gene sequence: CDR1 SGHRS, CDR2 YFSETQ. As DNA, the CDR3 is TGCGCCAGCACTATGTGGGGGGGCACCGCAGATACGCAGTATTTT. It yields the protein CASTMWGGTADTQYF.

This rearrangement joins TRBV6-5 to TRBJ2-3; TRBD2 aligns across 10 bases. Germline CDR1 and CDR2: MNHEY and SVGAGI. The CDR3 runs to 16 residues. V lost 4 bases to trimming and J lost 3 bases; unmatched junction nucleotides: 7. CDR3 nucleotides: TGTGCCAGCAGTTCTAAAGCGGGGGGGCCGACAGATACGCAGTATTTT. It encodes CASSSKAGGPTDTQYF.

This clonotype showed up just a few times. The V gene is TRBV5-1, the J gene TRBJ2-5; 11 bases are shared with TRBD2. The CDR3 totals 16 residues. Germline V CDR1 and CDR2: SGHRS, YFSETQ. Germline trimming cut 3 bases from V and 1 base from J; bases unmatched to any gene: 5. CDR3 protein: CASSSGLAGPQETQYF. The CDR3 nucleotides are TGCGCCAGCAGCTCTGGACTAGCGGGTCCCCAAGAGACCCAGTACTTC.

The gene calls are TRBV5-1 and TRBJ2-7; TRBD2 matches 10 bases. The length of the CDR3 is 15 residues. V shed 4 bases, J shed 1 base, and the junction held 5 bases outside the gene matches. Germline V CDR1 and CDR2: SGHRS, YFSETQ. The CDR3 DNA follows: TGCGCCAGCAGCAGGAGTAGCGGGGGGTCCTACGAGCAGTACGTC. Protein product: CASSRSSGGSYEQYV.

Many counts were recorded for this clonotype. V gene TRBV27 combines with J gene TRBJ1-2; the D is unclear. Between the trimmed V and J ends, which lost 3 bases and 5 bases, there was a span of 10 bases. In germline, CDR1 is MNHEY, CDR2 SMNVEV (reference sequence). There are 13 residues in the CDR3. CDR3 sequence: CASSLTGLYGYTF. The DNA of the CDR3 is TGTGCCAGCAGTTTGACCGGACTGTATGGCTACACCTTC.

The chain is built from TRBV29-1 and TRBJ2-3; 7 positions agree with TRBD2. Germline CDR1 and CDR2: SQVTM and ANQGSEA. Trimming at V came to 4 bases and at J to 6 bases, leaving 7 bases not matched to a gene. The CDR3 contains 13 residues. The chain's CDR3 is CSVGLAAIDTQYF. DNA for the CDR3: TGCAGCGTTGGCCTAGCGGCAATTGATACGCAGTATTTT.

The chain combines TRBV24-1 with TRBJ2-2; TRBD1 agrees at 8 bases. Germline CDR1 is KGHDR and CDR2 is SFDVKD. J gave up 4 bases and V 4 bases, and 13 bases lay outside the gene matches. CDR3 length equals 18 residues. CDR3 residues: CATSETQGAGSSTGELFF. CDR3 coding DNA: TGTGCCACCAGTGAAACTCAGGGGGCCGGATCATCCACCGGGGAGCTGTTTTTT.

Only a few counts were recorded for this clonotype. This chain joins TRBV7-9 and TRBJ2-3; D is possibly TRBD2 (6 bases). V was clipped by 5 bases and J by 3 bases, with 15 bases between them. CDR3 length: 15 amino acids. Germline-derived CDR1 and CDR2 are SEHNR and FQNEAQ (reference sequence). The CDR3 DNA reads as TGTGCCAGCAGCCCGACGGACGGGGGTACAGATACGCAGTATTTT. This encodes CASSPTDGGTDTQYF.

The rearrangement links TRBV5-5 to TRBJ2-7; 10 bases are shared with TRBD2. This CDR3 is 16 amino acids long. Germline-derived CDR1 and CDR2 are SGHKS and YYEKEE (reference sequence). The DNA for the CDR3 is TGTGCCAGCAGCTTCGCCGTGTCTAGCGGGGGTTACGTGCAGTACGTC. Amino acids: CASSFAVSSGGYVQYV.